This is a list of T cell receptor beta chains from one sample in a study of chemoradiotherapy in HPV16-positive cancers. Only in-frame clones appear in the TCRdb table, and some are missing; sequencing was by immunoSEQ multiplex PCR. The sample yields about 12,000 clones, roughly 81% seen once. Sampling was performed from a patient who underwent chemoradiotherapy. These receptors originate from a human donor with HPV-associated anogenital cancer. The CDR3 runs from the conserved cysteine through the conserved F or W. D genes are given only for firm matches. Size tells how often a clone was seen (once, few, many) or the class of an expanded clone, and some rows leave it out.

V: TRBV11-2; size: .; D: .; J: TRBJ1-2; DNA: TGTGCCAGCAGCTCCCCGGGCAGGAACTATGGCTACACCTTC; CDR3: CASSSPGRNYGYTF
V: TRBV2; size: .; D: TRBD2; J: TRBJ2-2; DNA: TGTGCCAGCAAGGGGCTAGCGGGAGTATCAGCCGGGGAGCTGTTTTTT; CDR3: CASKGLAGVSAGELFF
V: TRBV7-2; size: .; D: TRBD2; J: TRBJ2-1; DNA: TGTGCCAGCAGCTCCCTAGCGGGAGTTGGGTCGAATGAGCAGTTCTTC; CDR3: CASSSLAGVGSNEQFF
V: TRBV5-6; size: .; D: .; J: TRBJ2-3; DNA: TGTGCCAGCAGTTCGACTAGTGCGGCGCAGTATTTT; CDR3: CASSSTSAAQYF
V: TRBV5-1; size: .; D: .; J: TRBJ2-2; DNA: TGCGCCAGCAGCTTGGTCGGGGGGCGTGAGCCCGGGGAGCTGTTTTTT; CDR3: CASSLVGGREPGELFF
V: TRBV19; size: .; D: .; J: TRBJ1-6; DNA: TGTGCCAGTAGTGACATTAATTCACCCCTCCACTTT; CDR3: CASSDINSPLHF
V: TRBV5-6; size: .; D: TRBD1; J: TRBJ2-5; DNA: TGTGCCAGCAGCTTGGCAGGGACAGGGGGAGAGACCCAGTACTTC; CDR3: CASSLAGTGGETQYF
V: TRBV18; size: .; D: .; J: TRBJ2-1; DNA: TGTGCCAGCTCACCCTCTCTCTCCGACGGGGAGCAGTTCTTC; CDR3: CASSPSLSDGEQFF
V: TRBV6-6; size: .; D: .; J: TRBJ1-5; DNA: TGTGCCAGCAGTTACACAGGGTTCAATCAGCCCCAGCATTTT; CDR3: CASSYTGFNQPQHF
V: TRBV7-2; size: .; D: TRBD1; J: TRBJ2-1; DNA: TGTGCCAGCAGCGAGAGGGGGCTCGATGAGCAGTTCTTC; CDR3: CASSERGLDEQFF
V: TRBV5-1; size: .; D: .; J: TRBJ1-6; DNA: TGCGCCAGCAGCTCAGGGACCGGGCTCCTACCCCTCCACTTT; CDR3: CASSSGTGLLPLHF
V: TRBV28; size: .; D: .; J: TRBJ1-2; DNA: TGTGCCAGCAGTTCCTCCGGGGCCCGGTTGGGCTACACCTTC; CDR3: CASSSSGARLGYTF
V: TRBV5-1; size: .; D: .; J: TRBJ1-2; DNA: TGCGCCAGCAGCCCTTCGGGGAGGGGAATGAAGGGCTACACCTTC; CDR3: CASSPSGRGMKGYTF
V: TRBV30; size: .; D: .; J: TRBJ1-1; DNA: TGTGCCTGGAGTGCTGGCAGGGCCGGCGCTGAAGCTTTCTTT; CDR3: CAWSAGRAGAEAFF
V: TRBV5-1; size: .; D: TRBD2; J: TRBJ2-5; DNA: TGCGCCAGCCGCTCCGGGGGAGGGAATCAAGAGACCCAGTACTTC; CDR3: CASRSGGGNQETQYF
V: TRBV19; size: .; D: TRBD1; J: TRBJ1-1; DNA: TGTGCCAGTAGTCACCCTCGGACAGGGGGTAGTACTGAAGCTTTCTTT; CDR3: CASSHPRTGGSTEAFF
V: TRBV10-3; size: .; D: .; J: TRBJ2-3; DNA: TGTGCCATCAGTGAGTCGAAGGGCAGGGGCACAGATACGCAGTATTTT; CDR3: CAISESKGRGTDTQYF
V: TRBV5-1; size: .; D: TRBD1; J: TRBJ1-1; DNA: TGCGCCAGCAGCTTGAGGACAGGGGGCACTGAAGCTTTCTTT; CDR3: CASSLRTGGTEAFF
V: TRBV18; size: once; D: .; J: TRBJ2-2; DNA: TGTGCCAGCTCCCTCTCTCAATTCACCGGGGAGCTGTTTTTT; CDR3: CASSLSQFTGELFF
V: TRBV2; size: .; D: .; J: TRBJ1-1; DNA: TGTGCCAGCAGTGAGGACGGACCCTCCGAAGCTTTCTTT; CDR3: CASSEDGPSEAFF
V: TRBV6-1; size: .; D: .; J: TRBJ2-5; DNA: TGTGCCAGCAGTGAAGCGTGGACAGGGAGGGGAGAGACCCAGTACTTC; CDR3: CASSEAWTGRGETQYF
V: TRBV2; size: .; D: .; J: TRBJ1-1; DNA: TGTGCCAGCAGTAAAGGTGAATTGAACACTGAAGCTTTCTTT; CDR3: CASSKGELNTEAFF
V: TRBV5-4; size: .; D: TRBD1; J: TRBJ1-2; DNA: TGTGCCAGCAGTCCCCGGGACAGCCTTTATGGCTACACCTTC; CDR3: CASSPRDSLYGYTF
V: TRBV5-4; size: .; D: TRBD2; J: TRBJ2-2; DNA: TGTGCCAGCAGCTGGGGACTAGCGGGATCGAACACCGGGGAGCTGTTTTTT; CDR3: CASSWGLAGSNTGELFF
V: TRBV5-7; size: .; D: .; J: TRBJ1-3; DNA: TGTGCCAGCAGTTCTCCCGGGACGCCCGGGAACACCATATATTTT; CDR3: CASSSPGTPGNTIYF
V: TRBV29-1; size: .; D: .; J: TRBJ1-2; DNA: TGCAGCGTTGAAAGCGGGACCTATGGCTACACCTTC; CDR3: CSVESGTYGYTF
V: TRBV7-2; size: .; D: .; J: TRBJ2-3; DNA: TGTGCCAGCAGCTTAGGGTTCACAGATACGCAGTATTTT; CDR3: CASSLGFTDTQYF
V: TRBV29-1; size: .; D: .; J: TRBJ1-2; DNA: TGCAGCGTTGGTGCCGGCTATGGCTACACCTTC; CDR3: CSVGAGYGYTF
V: TRBV28; size: .; D: .; J: TRBJ2-5; DNA: TGTGCCAGCAGGCCGACAGGGAGGTACCAAGAGACCCAGTACTTC; CDR3: CASRPTGRYQETQYF
V: TRBV7-9; size: .; D: TRBD2; J: TRBJ2-7; DNA: TGTGCCAGCAGTGTCGGGACTAGCTACGTGGGGGAGCAGTACTTC; CDR3: CASSVGTSYVGEQYF
V: TRBV7-2; size: .; D: TRBD1; J: TRBJ1-2; DNA: TGTGCCAGCAGCCCCCAGCCGGCAGGGGGCTATGGCTACACCTTC; CDR3: CASSPQPAGGYGYTF
V: TRBV4-1; size: .; D: .; J: TRBJ1-5; DNA: TGCGCCAGCAGCCTTGGGGTGGCGGTCAATCAGCCCCAGCATTTT; CDR3: CASSLGVAVNQPQHF
V: TRBV6-5; size: .; D: .; J: TRBJ2-6; DNA: TGTGCCAGCAGTTACTCGGGTTACTCTGGGGCCAACGTCCTGACTTTC; CDR3: CASSYSGYSGANVLTF
V: TRBV2; size: .; D: .; J: TRBJ2-3; DNA: TGTGCCAGCAAACCGGAGGCAGATACGCAGTATTTT; CDR3: CASKPEADTQYF
V: TRBV9; size: .; D: TRBD2; J: TRBJ2-3; DNA: TGTGCCAGCAGCGTTACCCCCAGCGGGAGGACAGATACGCAGTATTTT; CDR3: CASSVTPSGRTDTQYF
V: TRBV30; size: .; D: TRBD1; J: TRBJ1-2; DNA: TGTGCCTGGAGTCCGACAGGGAACTATGGCTACACCTTC; CDR3: CAWSPTGNYGYTF
V: TRBV11-3; size: .; D: TRBD2; J: TRBJ2-3; DNA: TGTGCCAGCAGCCGGACTAGTCCGGATACGCAGTATTTT; CDR3: CASSRTSPDTQYF
V: TRBV30; size: .; D: .; J: TRBJ2-5; DNA: TGTGCCTGGAGTGTAGGAGCAGGAGAACAAGAGACCCAGTACTTC; CDR3: CAWSVGAGEQETQYF
V: TRBV27; size: .; D: .; J: TRBJ2-1; DNA: TGTGCCAGCAGCCGAGCGGCTGGGGAGCAGTTCTTC; CDR3: CASSRAAGEQFF
V: TRBV30; size: .; D: .; J: TRBJ2-6; DNA: TGTGCCTGGAGTGTCGGATCGTCAGGGGCTTCAGCTGGGGCCAACGTCCTGACTTTC; CDR3: CAWSVGSSGASAGANVLTF
V: TRBV6-6; size: once; D: .; J: TRBJ1-2; DNA: TGTGCCAGCAGTGATCCTAACTATGGCTACACCTTC; CDR3: CASSDPNYGYTF